This entry lists 17 T cell receptor beta chains sequenced from one sample in a study of blood T cell repertoires in COVID-19. The table came from immunoSEQ multiplex PCR; TCRdb's copy has only in-frame clones and leaves some out. The sample shows under 50,000 clones, approximately 82% of them seen only once. Source material: peripheral blood. Source of these receptors: a woman between 70 and 85 years old with acute or convalescent COVID-19.

The chain links TRBV2 to TRBJ1-4; weak D call: TRBD1 (5 bases). V was pared by 7 bases and J by 4 bases, with 13 bases between. Germline values: CDR1 SNHLY, CDR2 FYNNEI. The CDR3 has 14 residues. The CDR3 DNA follows: TGTGCCAGCACCAATGGAGGGGTTAATGAAAAACTGTTTTTT. Protein: CASTNGGVNEKLFF.

This clone has only a few counts. This chain connects TRBV5-1 to TRBJ2-7, with 7 bases fitting TRBD2. This CDR3 has 14 amino acids. V lost 6 bases to trimming and J lost 0 bases; unmatched junction nucleotides: 6. In germline, CDR1 is SGHRS, CDR2 YFSETQ. CDR3: CASKPGGSSYEQYF. The CDR3 DNA sequence: TGCGCCAGCAAGCCCGGCGGGAGCTCCTACGAGCAGTACTTC.

This clone was counted a single time. The chain joins TRBV5-5 to TRBJ1-5, with D maybe TRBD1 (5 bases). Germline CDR1 and CDR2: SGHKS and YYEKEE (reference sequence). The V end lost 4 bases, the J end lost 0 bases, and 11 bases lay between the germline ends. This CDR3 has 15 residues. Written as DNA, the CDR3 is TGTGCCAGCAGCATAGACAGTTATAGCAATCAGCCCCAGCATTTT. Protein sequence: CASSIDSYSNQPQHF.

The CDR3 is CSATLLDTEAFF. CDR3 DNA sequence: TGCAGCGCCACTCTGTTGGACACTGAAGCTTTCTTT. J is TRBJ1-1 and V is TRBV29-1, with no clear D. The germline gives CDR1 SQVTM, CDR2 ANQGSEA. The CDR3 loop spans 12 amino acids. V was trimmed by 7 bases and J by 3 bases, leaving 12 bases between them.

The chain uses TRBV15 and TRBJ1-5; no clear D gene. Germline V gene sequence: CDR1 LNHNV, CDR2 YYDKDF (reference sequence). The V gene lost 6 bases and the J gene lost 2 bases, with 11 bases spanning the gap. The CDR3 has 14 amino acids. CDR3 amino acids: CATSREFGNQPQHF. The DNA for the CDR3 is TGTGCCACCAGTAGGGAGTTTGGCAATCAGCCCCAGCATTTT. Full variable domain (outside the CDR3, taken from reference TRBV15 and TRBJ1-5): DAMVIQNPRYQVTQFGKPVTLSCSQTLNHNVMYWYQQKSSQAPKLLFHYYDKDFNNEADTPDNFQSRRPNTSFCFLDIRSPGLGDTAMYLCATSREFGNQPQHFGDGTRLSIL.

This chain joins TRBV28 and TRBJ1-2; a possible D gene is TRBD1 (6 bases). Germline V CDR1 and CDR2: MDHEN, SYDVKM. The V and J ends lost 6 bases and 8 bases respectively, with 19 bases between them. The CDR3 has 14 amino acids. The CDR3 DNA reads as TGTGCCAGCAGGATGGAAACAGGGCCCTCCGGCTACACCTTC. Protein: CASRMETGPSGYTF.

The chain couples TRBV4-3 to TRBJ2-7, with 8 bases that match TRBD2. The ends lost 2 bases at V and 0 bases at J; junction bases unmatched: 6. Germline CDR1 LGHNA, CDR2 YSLEER. The CDR3 is made up of 16 amino acids. CDR3 DNA sequence: TGCGCCAGCAGCCAACGCGGCGGGAGGCACTCCTACGAGCAGTACTTC. Translating gives CASSQRGGRHSYEQYF.

V and J are TRBV6-5 and TRBJ1-2, with D maybe TRBD1 (5 bases). This CDR3 contains 14 residues. Germline CDR1 is MNHEY and CDR2 is SVGAGI. The V end lost 0 bases, the J end lost 4 bases, and 9 bases lay between the germline ends. The CDR3 DNA is TGTGCCAGCAGTTACTCGCAGGGCGTCTATGGCTACACCTTC. Amino acid sequence: CASSYSQGVYGYTF.

This chain joins TRBV30 and TRBJ1-1; no clear D gene. CDR3 length equals 13 residues. V shed 4 bases and J shed 7 bases, with 16 bases lying between them. CDR1 and CDR2 from the germline V gene are GTSNPN and SVGIG (reference sequence). This CDR3 reads CAWKTGGRDEAFF. CDR3 coding DNA: TGTGCCTGGAAAACGGGAGGAAGGGATGAAGCTTTCTTT.

This chain links TRBV27 with TRBJ2-3; TRBD2 matches at 8 bases. The CDR3 contains 15 residues. From germline, CDR1 is MNHEY and CDR2 SMNVEV (reference sequence). Trimming took 3 bases from V and 2 from J; bases not matched to a gene: 4. The CDR3 reads CASSFVAGITDTQYF. In nucleotides, the CDR3 is TGTGCCAGCAGTTTTGTAGCGGGAATCACAGATACGCAGTATTTT.

V and J are TRBV10-2 and TRBJ2-7; 7 positions agree with TRBD2. The germline V gene encodes CDR1 WSHSY and CDR2 SAAADI. V was pared by 7 bases and J by 2 bases, with 11 bases of the junction left unmatched. CDR3 size: 15 residues. The DNA for the CDR3 is TGCGCCAGCACCCTCGAAGTAGCGGGCCCCTACGAGCAGTACTTC. Its translation is CASTLEVAGPYEQYF.

The CDR3 sequence is CASSPRPGTGFGDTQYF. In DNA form, the CDR3 reads TGTGCCAGTAGTCCACGTCCCGGGACAGGGTTTGGAGATACGCAGTATTTT. This chain connects TRBV19 to TRBJ2-3; 9 bases are shared with TRBD1. CDR1 is LNHDA and CDR2 is SQIVND in the germline V gene (reference sequence). V lost 5 bases to trimming and J lost 5 bases; unmatched junction nucleotides: 14. The CDR3 extends over 17 amino acids.

CDR3 residues: CATSAWTSGNNEQFF. CDR3 DNA sequence: TGTGCCACCAGTGCCTGGACTAGCGGGAACAATGAGCAGTTCTTC. The rearrangement links TRBV24-1 to TRBJ2-1, with 12 nucleotides matching TRBD2. Germline values: CDR1 KGHDR, CDR2 SFDVKD. This CDR3 is built from 15 residues. J lost 5 bases, V lost 5 bases, and 3 bases had no gene match.

The J gene is TRBJ1-4, the V gene TRBV7-6; a possible D gene is TRBD1 (5 bases). CDR1 and CDR2 (germline): SGHVS, FNYEAQ. Trimming pared 3 bases from V and 8 bases from J, leaving 28 bases between. CDR3 length: 19 residues. As DNA, the CDR3 is TGTGCCAGCAGCTTTTTACCTGCAAGCGGGGCAGCGGACTCGGAAAAACTGTTTTTT. The encoded protein is CASSFLPASGAADSEKLFF.

The rearrangement joins TRBV28 to TRBJ1-6; 9 bases are a match to TRBD1. This CDR3 is 16 amino acids long. Trimming removed 5 bases from V and 8 bases from J; junction bases left unmatched: 10. Germline V lookup: CDR1 MDHEN, CDR2 SYDVKM. CDR3 sequence (DNA): TGTGCCAGCAGTCCCCCGGGACAGGGATTGGATTCACCCCTCCACTTT. Protein product: CASSPPGQGLDSPLHF.

This chain connects TRBV18 to TRBJ2-3; TRBD2 is a possible D gene (6 bases). The length of the CDR3 is 14 residues. Germline values: CDR1 KGHSH, CDR2 LQKENI. V was pared by 2 bases and J by 4 bases, with 10 bases between. CDR3 sequence: CASSPTSGADTQYF. The CDR3, as DNA: TGTGCCAGCTCACCAACCTCGGGGGCAGATACGCAGTATTTT. The variable domain in full, with the rest retrieved from reference TRBV18 and TRBJ2-3, is NAGVMQNPRHLVRRRGQEARLRCSPMKGHSHVYWYRQLPEEGLKFMVYLQKENIIDESGMPKERFSAEFPKEGPSILRIQQVVRGDSAAYFCASSPTSGADTQYFGPGTRLTVL.

The J gene is TRBJ2-1, the V gene TRBV27; TRBD2 agrees at 11 bases. Germline trimming cut 0 bases from V and 0 bases from J; bases unmatched to any gene: 4. The CDR3 is 18 residues long. Germline-derived CDR1 and CDR2 are MNHEY and SMNVEV (reference sequence). CDR3 in amino acids: CASSLSSSGGSSYNEQFF. For the CDR3, the DNA is TGTGCCAGCAGTTTATCGTCTAGCGGGGGGAGCTCCTACAATGAGCAGTTCTTC.